The 6 T cell receptor beta chains below were found in one sample sequenced in a study of cytomegalovirus exposure and HLA in healthy donors. 60 Vbeta and 13 Jbeta primers were used in PCR. Sequencing was performed with immunoSEQ multiplex PCR; in TCRdb, only in-frame clones are kept and a portion is missing. Of 100,000 to 150,000 clones detected, about 71% appear once; the ten largest clones hold under 3%. Input material: PBMCs. The receptors were sampled from a woman aged 55 to 70 in good health and CMV-seropositive.

The chain uses TRBV7-9 and TRBJ1-1; D possibly corresponds to TRBD1 (5 bases). The V gene's germline CDR1 is SEHNR and CDR2 FQNEAQ (reference sequence). This CDR3 contains 14 residues. V lost 1 base and J 2 bases, leaving 8 bases between the germline ends. The CDR3 reads CASSLERGNTEAFF. CDR3 sequence (DNA): TGTGCCAGCAGCTTAGAAAGGGGAAACACTGAAGCTTTCTTT.

The chain combines TRBV7-9 with TRBJ1-1, with 7 bases identical to TRBD1. Germline CDR1 and CDR2: SEHNR and FQNEAQ (reference sequence). The CDR3 contains 14 residues. Trimming removed 5 bases from V and 1 base from J; junction bases left unmatched: 4. The CDR3 is CASSPGQANTEAFF. CDR3 nucleotide sequence: TGTGCCAGCAGCCCCGGACAGGCGAACACTGAAGCTTTCTTT. Full variable domain (remainder filled in from reference TRBV7-9 and TRBJ1-1): DTGVSQNPRHKITKRGQNVTFRCDPISEHNRLYWYRQTLGQGPEFLTYFQNEAQLEKSRLLSDRFSAERPKGSFSTLEIQRTEQGDSAMYLCASSPGQANTEAFFGQGTRLTVV.

J is TRBJ2-7 and V is TRBV4-1; perhaps TRBD1 as D (6 bases). Trimming left V 2 bases short and J 0 bases short, with 8 bases between. The germline V gene has CDR1 MGHRA and CDR2 YSYEKL. The CDR3 sequence is 14 residues long. CDR3 sequence reads: CASSQRDTSYEQYF. DNA of the CDR3: TGCGCCAGCAGCCAAAGGGACACCTCCTACGAGCAGTACTTC.

The V gene is TRBV7-3, the J gene TRBJ1-1, with a tentative D call TRBD1 (5 bases). Trimming took 5 bases from V and 4 from J, leaving 14 bases between them. Germline CDR1 reads SGHTA; CDR2 reads FQGTGA. CDR3 size: 14 residues. The CDR3 DNA sequence: TGTGCCAGCAGCCCCCAGTTTGACAGCACTGAAGCTTTCTTT. This gives the protein CASSPQFDSTEAFF.

The table lists this clone with a count of one. The rearrangement uses TRBV7-9 and TRBJ1-2; 9 bases agree with TRBD1. Germline V lookup: CDR1 SEHNR, CDR2 FQNEAQ (reference sequence). Germline trimming cut 1 base from V and 7 bases from J; bases unmatched to any gene: 10. The CDR3 sequence is 16 residues long. The CDR3 here is CASSLGWDREVLGYTF. The CDR3 bases are TGTGCCAGCAGCTTAGGCTGGGACAGGGAGGTACTTGGCTACACCTTC.

J is TRBJ2-1 and V is TRBV6-1; perhaps TRBD1 as D (6 bases). Germline CDR1 MNHNS, CDR2 SASEGT. The CDR3 length is 14 residues. The V and J ends lost 4 bases and 14 bases respectively, with 21 bases between them. The CDR3 DNA reads TGTGCCAGCAGTGGGATTTCTAGCACAGGGTCTAAGTTCTTC. It is translated as CASSGISSTGSKFF.